Each of the 7 T cell receptor beta chains below was sequenced from the same sample in a study of a mutant IDH1 vaccine in newly diagnosed glioma (dated by TCRdb to about 2021). The library was prepared using the immunoSEQ multiplex PCR assay. TCRdb mirrors the immuneACCESS table, restricted to in-frame sequences. Some clones are absent from its copies; in checked studies, under half trace to an unresolved V gene, and the reason for the others is unknown. This sample lists 35,000 or so clones; about four fifths were detected once. The ten most abundant clones make up nearly 25% of the sample. Their antigens remain unidentified. The meaning of the sample's time point label: week 5, during vaccination. Each vaccine dose was 300 ug of a 20-mer mutant IDH1 peptide in Montanide, given subcutaneously with topical imiquimod. Here the sequenced sample was PBMCs, taken from a glioma patient whose treatment included an IDH1 peptide vaccine. These receptors came from a young man with glioma.

The chain couples TRBV15 to TRBJ2-7; 9 nucleotides align to TRBD1. The CDR3 is made up of 15 amino acids. Trimming cost V 2 bases and J 7 bases; bases outside gene matches: 9. Germline V gives CDR1 LNHNV, CDR2 YYDKDF (reference sequence). The CDR3 region has the DNA TGTGCCACCAGCAGACGTCGGGGACAGGGCATTGAGCAGTACTTC. The encoded protein is CATSRRRGQGIEQYF.

This chain uses TRBV5-4 with TRBJ2-1; 10 positions agree with TRBD2. Germline CDR1 reads SGHNT; CDR2 reads YYREEE (reference sequence). V shed 4 bases, J shed 8 bases, and the junction held 9 bases outside the gene matches. CDR3 length: 15 amino acids. The CDR3 DNA reads TGTGCCAGCAGCCCCACTAGCGGGATCGGCTATGAGCAGTTCTTC. It translates to CASSPTSGIGYEQFF.

J is TRBJ2-6 and V is TRBV30; D gene unclear. The germline gives CDR1 GTSNPN, CDR2 SVGIG (reference sequence). The CDR3 covers 13 residues. Trimming removed 8 bases at V and 0 bases at J, with 8 bases between. Here the CDR3 reads CARSGSGANVLTF. The CDR3 DNA sequence: TGTGCCCGGTCTGGCTCTGGGGCCAACGTCCTGACTTTC.

The chain links TRBV7-8 to TRBJ2-7; 13 bases are a match to TRBD2. Per the germline V gene, CDR1 is SGHVS and CDR2 is FQNEAQ. V was clipped by 5 bases and J by 1 base; unmatched bases: 14. The CDR3 spans 19 residues. The CDR3 DNA follows: TGTGCCAGCAGCCAATTCACTAGCGGGGGGGCCCTCGGGTCCTACGAGCAGTACTTC. It is translated as CASSQFTSGGALGSYEQYF.

The chain carries TRBV14 and TRBJ1-2, with a tentative D call TRBD1 (5 bases). Trimming stripped 4 bases from V and 4 bases from J, with 13 bases between. Germline CDR1 and CDR2: SGHDN and FVKESK. CDR3 length equals 14 residues. The CDR3 protein is CASSPARGVYGYTF. The CDR3 DNA reads TGTGCCAGCAGCCCGGCTCGGGGGGTCTATGGCTACACCTTC.

This clone turned up a few times. The chain carries TRBV20-1 and TRBJ1-1; D is ambiguous. V was pared by 6 bases and J by 4 bases, with 9 bases between. CDR3 size: 11 residues. The germline V gene encodes CDR1 DFQATT and CDR2 SNEGSKA (reference sequence). CDR3 residues: CSAPTGTEAFF. CDR3 nucleotides: TGCAGTGCCCCGACGGGCACTGAAGCTTTCTTT.

This sequence joins TRBV30 and TRBJ1-5; D is ambiguous. CDR3 size: 14 residues. Germline CDR1 reads GTSNPN; CDR2 reads SVGIG (reference sequence). Trimming removed 0 bases from V and 6 bases from J, with 12 bases in between. CDR3 bases: TGTGCCTGGAGTGTCTCTAACCTGGGTCAGCCCCAGCATTTT. This encodes CAWSVSNLGQPQHF.